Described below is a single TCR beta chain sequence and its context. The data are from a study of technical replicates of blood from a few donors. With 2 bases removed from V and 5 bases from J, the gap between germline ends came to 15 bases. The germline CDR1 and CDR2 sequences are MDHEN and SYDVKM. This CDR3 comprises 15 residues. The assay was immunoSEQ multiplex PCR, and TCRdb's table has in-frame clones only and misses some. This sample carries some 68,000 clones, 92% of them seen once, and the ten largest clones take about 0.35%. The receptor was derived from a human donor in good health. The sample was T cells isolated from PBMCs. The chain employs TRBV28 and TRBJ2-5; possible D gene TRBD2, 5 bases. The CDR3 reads CASSLGGTYPETQYF. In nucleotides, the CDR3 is TGTGCCAGCAGTTTAGGAGGAACCTATCCGGAGACCCAGTACTTC.